The present TCR beta chain was sequenced within a study of naive and memory T cell subsets (dated by TCRdb to 2017 to 2019). At the level of the whole study: In the figure summarizing the skin biopsy and whole blood samples, 10 or so blood donors, 7 tuberculin skin test biopsies and 3 saline control biopsies were reported. Usually PCR2 was run as a SYBR Green qPCR and stopped at a set threshold, although low-input samples could use end-point PCR (approximately 6 cycles) instead. The research as a whole found: The potential sensitivity of the RNA-based method to TCR transcript changes with T cell activation and differentiation was acknowledged.

Library preparation employed 5' RACE. The ligated cDNA was amplified in four rounds of PCR with nested alpha and beta constant region primers together with the SP2 primer. For the blood and skin samples, TCR RNA was reverse transcribed with SuperScript IV using primers for the alpha and beta constant regions. Using T4 RNA ligase 1, an oligonucleotide carrying both the Illumina SP2 primer and a UMI was ligated onto the 3' end of the cDNA. The 12-nucleotide UMI was composed of two random hexamers separated by an eight-base spacer, which was included to prevent hairpin formation. From the second PCR onward, TCR alpha and beta chain libraries were processed separately, and dual indexing was applied for multiplexing. After pooling, the indexed libraries were analyzed by capillary electrophoresis and sequenced on either an Illumina MiSeq or NextSeq. PhiX DNA at about 5-7% was spiked into libraries to increase base diversity and improve cluster recognition. The source study handled its data this way. UMIs were extracted from read 2 by Demultiplexor and combined with the TCR sequence from read 1, and reads were split according to sample indices. Decombinator identified V and J genes and V-J junctions and gave each TCR a five-part identifier that included V and J deletions. Collapsinator used UMIs to correct sequencing errors and PCR amplification heterogeneity, yielding UMI-based abundance per TCR. Identifiers were converted to nucleotide sequence by CDR3Translator and translated to amino acids, and CDR3 regions were extracted on the basis of terminal motifs. Error-corrected alpha and beta TCR counts from blood and skin were compared after normalization to input RNA amount. Through fastp at Q25 and MiXCR, TCRdb rebuilt clones from the public reads, retaining in-frame beta chains. CDR3 protein duplicates are merged, each entry listing the most common genes and DNA. In this record, the V and J calls reflect TCRdb's handling and not the investigators' own analysis. For this sample the table gives 57,000 or so distinct CDR3 sequences, of which roughly 6.7% were detected only once. The ten biggest clones cover 8.5% to 10% of the sample.

The sample holds a few counts of this clonotype. It has no known antigen specificity. No much larger clonotype is one base removed from it; base qualities were not supplied. A robust, sensitive protocol for the amplification, sequencing and analysis of TCRs was described in the study, in which 3' ligation of a UMI-containing oligonucleotide to TCR cDNA was used. For whole blood analysis, about 2.6 ml of peripheral blood was collected from healthy adult volunteers into Tempus tubes, and RNA was extracted following the manufacturer's instructions. Before reverse transcription, total RNA that had not been cell sorted was treated with RQ1 DNase, with a target input of roughly 1 to 1,100 ng. To check how robust the pipeline was in samples where T cells make up a minority population, libraries were built from skin biopsies and whole blood. CDR1 is given as DFQATT and CDR2 as SNEGSKA, both from the germline V gene (reference sequence). V loses 1 base, J loses 7 bases, and the germline ends lie 19 bases apart. Counted from cysteine to phenylalanine, this CDR3 has 15 amino acids. Only the CDR3 part of the read is kept: 45 bases, read in frame from the first base.

Here the chain combines TRBV20-1 and TRBJ2-5; the D segment could be TRBD2, given 5 matching bases. The TCR comes from a male donor in good health. Read as DNA, the sequence is TGCAGTGCTAGAGTCAGTGGGAGTTCGATGTTGACCCAGTACTTC. Its coded protein is CSARVSGSSMLTQYF.